The 3 T cell receptor beta chains given below trace back to one sample, sequenced in a study of blood T cell repertoires in COVID-19. Generated by immunoSEQ multiplex PCR, the TCRdb table keeps only in-frame clones and is missing some. Here the sample spans just over 300,000 clones, 75% to 90% being singletons. Sequencing input: PBMCs or T cells enriched from blood (not recorded which). These receptors originate from a man aged 30-40 years who had recovered from COVID-19.

V and J are TRBV15 and TRBJ2-2; D call uncertain. CDR3 length equals 17 residues. Deletions cut 5 bases from V and 0 bases from J, with 16 bases between. Per the germline V gene, CDR1 is LNHNV and CDR2 is YYDKDF (reference sequence). For the CDR3, the DNA is TGTGCCACCAGCCAGGTGACATTCTCCGCGAACACCGGGGAGCTGTTTTTT. This gives the protein CATSQVTFSANTGELFF.

This clone was seen more than once but under ten times. The chain links TRBV10-3 to TRBJ2-3; D call uncertain. The CDR3 sequence is 15 residues long. V was clipped by 3 bases and J by 0 bases, with 10 bases between them. The germline V gene encodes CDR1 ENHRY and CDR2 SYGVKD. The CDR3 sequence is CAISDPGRSTDTQYF. CDR3 in DNA: TGTGCCATCAGTGATCCGGGTCGGAGCACAGATACGCAGTATTTT.

This chain connects TRBV19 to TRBJ2-3; 9 nucleotides match TRBD2. V gave up 4 bases and J gave up 1 base; unmatched junction bases: 3. The CDR3 sequence is 15 residues long. The germline V gene has CDR1 LNHDA and CDR2 SQIVND (reference sequence). CDR3 loop: CASSRQRGGTDTQYF. The CDR3 nucleotides read TGTGCCAGTAGTAGGCAGCGGGGGGGCACAGATACGCAGTATTTT. Combining the CDR3 with reference TRBV19 and TRBJ2-3 gives the whole variable domain DGGITQSPKYLFRKEGQNVTLSCEQNLNHDAMYWYRQDPGQGLRLIYYSQIVNDFQKGDIAEGYSVSREKKESFPLTVTSAQKNPTAFYLCASSRQRGGTDTQYFGPGTRLTVL.